What follows describes a single T cell receptor (beta chain). These data are taken from a study of blood T cell repertoires in COVID-19. Whole-study context: There were acute and convalescent COVID-19 samples, and they came from the United States, Italy and Spain. PBMCs, B-cell-depleted T cells, or T cells provided the cDNA or gDNA that made up the material.

How the authors handled the data: From reference gene primer amplification, estimates of nucleated cell counts were derived. Produced via immunoSEQ multiplex PCR; TCRdb's table is partial and in-frame only. D and trimming were read from the DNA, whereas the V and J calls and clone size are those reported in that table. The repertoire consists of about 52,000 clones, with roughly 88% occurring once and the leading ten covering around 23%. This TCR was sampled from an elderly woman with acute or convalescent COVID-19. The sequencing sample was made of peripheral blood.

The CDR3: CASSITSTTDTQYF. The CDR3 region has the DNA TGTGCCAGTAGTATCACTAGCACGACAGATACGCAGTATTTT. J is TRBJ2-3 and V is TRBV19, with a tentative D call TRBD2 (6 bases). V was cut by 3 bases and J by 3 bases, with 10 bases left in between. The germline CDR1 and CDR2 sequences are LNHDA and SQIVND (reference sequence). This CDR3 region has 14 residues.